This T cell receptor beta chain was retrieved from a study of T cell repertoires in cytomegalovirus infection. The germline V gene encodes CDR1 SEHNR and CDR2 FQNEAQ (reference sequence). V lost 5 bases, J lost 0 bases, and 8 bases stayed unmatched. The CDR3 runs to 17 residues. One entry per CDR3 protein results from TCRdb running MiXCR on the reads. Of about half a million distinct CDR3 sequences in the sample, more than 30% are singletons; the top ten hold roughly 17%. This clonotype was picked up a small number of times. The antigen remains undetermined. Study-wide results and limits: Using cumulative public TCR beta family frequency, the authors identified those who carried CMV together with the relevant HLA.

This clonotype originated in a human donor in good health (CMV status not recorded). Some clones in this sample may be carry-over from other donors' samples. This chain joins TRBV7-9 and TRBJ2-2; TRBD2 aligns across 8 bases. The sequencing used cultured PBMCs, collected from culture after CMV antigen stimulation. The CDR3 DNA is TGTGCCAGCAGCCAGGAGGTCGGGGGGGCGAACACCGGGGAGCTGTTTTTT. Encoded protein: CASSQEVGGANTGELFF.